This TCR beta chain was captured by sequencing in a study of shared clonotypes between healthy human individuals. As for this clone: Its antigen is currently unknown.

In germline, CDR1 is SGHTA, CDR2 FQGTGA. The V end lost 3 bases, the J end lost 2 bases, and 11 bases lay between the germline ends. The CDR3 contains 14 residues. The authors split each subset's genomic DNA evenly across several immunoSEQ plates. Roughly 210 ng DNA, about 33,000 T cell genomes, went into each sorted-subset replicate PCR. The repertoire was sequenced with immunoSEQ multiplex PCR; TCRdb's copy has only in-frame clones and lacks some. The sample records over 2 million clones, around 93% being singletons. Study conclusions and caveats: Genetic and exposure-history diversity was limited by the few donors.

The TCR comes from a man aged 18 to 29 in good health. Some clones in this sample may be carry-over from other donors' samples. The rearrangement joins TRBV7-3 to TRBJ2-7, with D possibly being TRBD1 (5 bases). Sequencing input: naive CD4+ T cells from PBMCs. Subset described: CD45RA+ positively selected. The CDR3 loop reads CASSFMQGPYEQYF. CDR3 DNA sequence: TGTGCCAGCAGCTTTATGCAGGGTCCCTACGAGCAGTACTTC.